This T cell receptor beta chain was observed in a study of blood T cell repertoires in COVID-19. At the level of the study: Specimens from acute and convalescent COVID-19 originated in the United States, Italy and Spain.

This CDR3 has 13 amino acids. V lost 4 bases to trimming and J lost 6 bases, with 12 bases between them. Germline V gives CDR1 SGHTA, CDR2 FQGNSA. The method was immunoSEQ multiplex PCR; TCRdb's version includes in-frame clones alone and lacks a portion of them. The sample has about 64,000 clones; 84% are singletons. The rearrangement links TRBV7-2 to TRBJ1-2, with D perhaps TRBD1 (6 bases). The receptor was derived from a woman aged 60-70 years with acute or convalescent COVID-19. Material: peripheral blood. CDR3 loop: CASSSRGYDGYTF. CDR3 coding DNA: TGTGCCAGCAGCTCCAGGGGTTACGATGGCTACACCTTC.